Following are 23 T cell receptor beta chains from one sample sequenced in a study of T cell repertoires in cytomegalovirus infection. The antigens of these receptors remain unknown. TCRdb used MiXCR to reprocess the reads, holding one entry per CDR3 protein. The sample holds fewer than 1,000,000 distinct CDR3 sequences, roughly 30% seen once. The input for sequencing was cultured CD8+ T cells from PBMCs, taken from culture after CMV antigen stimulation. Receptor source: a human donor in good health (CMV status not recorded). Some clones in this sample may be carry-over from other donors' samples.

The gene calls are TRBV7-9 and TRBJ2-7; possible D gene TRBD2, 5 bases. Germline-derived CDR1 and CDR2 are SEHNR and FQNEAQ (reference sequence). V was trimmed by 1 base and J by 5 bases, leaving 12 bases between them. This CDR3 contains 14 residues. CDR3 nucleotides: TGTGCCAGCAGCTTAGGGGCGGGCTTGGACGAGCAGTACGTC. It yields the protein CASSLGAGLDEQYV.

The chain carries TRBV19 and TRBJ1-1; D not certain. V was trimmed by 3 bases and J by 0 bases, leaving 11 bases between them. Germline V CDR1 and CDR2: LNHDA, SQIVND (reference sequence). The CDR3 totals 15 residues. CDR3 nucleotides: TGTGCCAGTAGTATCTTCAACGTCATGAACACTGAAGCTTTCTTT. It codes for CASSIFNVMNTEAFF.

The chain couples TRBV27 to TRBJ2-7; the match to TRBD1 covers 7 bases. Germline values: CDR1 MNHEY, CDR2 SMNVEV (reference sequence). The CDR3 runs to 15 residues. Losses at the gene ends were 0 bases for V and 0 bases for J; bases not matched to a gene: 2. The CDR3 protein is CASSLSAGGSYEQYV. The CDR3 DNA reads as TGTGCCAGCAGTTTATCGGCAGGGGGCTCCTACGAGCAGTACGTC.

This clonotype was seen only a few times. The CDR3 DNA is TGCGCCAGCAGCCAAGAAGGCGAGACTAGCGGAGCCCTAGCCAAAAACATTCAGTACTTC. This translates into CASSQEGETSGALAKNIQYF. The chain carries TRBV4-1 and TRBJ2-4; TRBD2 matches 9 bases. The V gene's germline CDR1 is MGHRA and CDR2 YSYEKL. This CDR3 has 20 residues. The ends lost 0 bases at V and 0 bases at J; junction bases unmatched: 12.

This clonotype showed up many times. The chain carries TRBV28 and TRBJ2-1; TRBD2 matches at 13 bases. In germline, CDR1 is MDHEN, CDR2 SYDVKM. There are 16 residues in the CDR3. Trimming cost V 5 bases and J 4 bases; bases outside gene matches: 5. The CDR3 DNA is TGTGCCAGCAGTCGCACTAGCGGGGGGGCTTACAATGAGCAGTTCTTC. It translates to CASSRTSGGAYNEQFF.

This clonotype was counted at least ten times. V usage is TRBV7-9 and J usage is TRBJ1-1; 7 positions match TRBD1. V shed 5 bases and J 2 bases; nucleotides not matched to a gene: 8. Germline values: CDR1 SEHNR, CDR2 FQNEAQ (reference sequence). The CDR3 totals 15 residues. CDR3 residues: CASSPPGQPNTEAFF. The CDR3, as DNA: TGTGCCAGCAGCCCACCGGGACAGCCAAACACTGAAGCTTTCTTT.

This clonotype was seen only a few times. The chain has TRBV10-3 and TRBJ1-2; no reliable D call. With 2 bases removed from V and 0 bases from J, the gap between germline ends came to 13 bases. From germline, CDR1 is ENHRY and CDR2 SYGVKD. This CDR3 contains 16 residues. CDR3 region: CAISERYGDSNYGYTF. In DNA form, the CDR3 reads TGTGCCATCAGTGAGCGGTATGGGGATTCTAACTATGGCTACACCTTC.

This clonotype came up a few times. The CDR3 loop reads CASSYGRATYEQYF. As DNA, the CDR3 is TGTGCCAGCAGCTACGGCAGGGCAACCTACGAGCAGTACTTC. This chain connects TRBV7-9 to TRBJ2-7; a possible D gene is TRBD1 (5 bases). CDR3 length equals 14 residues. Germline values: CDR1 SEHNR, CDR2 FQNEAQ (reference sequence). The V and J ends lost 4 bases and 2 bases respectively, with 12 bases between them.

The rearrangement joins TRBV10-3 to TRBJ1-1, with 10 bases that match TRBD1. This CDR3 spans 16 amino acids. The J segment lost 1 base and the V segment lost 3 bases, leaving 5 bases of the junction unmatched. Germline CDR1 and CDR2: ENHRY and SYGVKD. DNA for the CDR3: TGTGCCATCAGTGAATATAGACAGGGGGCGAACACTGAAGCTTTCTTT. Translation gives CAISEYRQGANTEAFF.

The gene calls are TRBV7-6 and TRBJ2-7, with a weak D call TRBD2 (5 bases). The CDR3 extends over 12 amino acids. The V gene's germline CDR1 is SGHVS and CDR2 FNYEAQ. Trimming removed 5 bases at V and 6 bases at J, with 11 bases between. CDR3 sequence (DNA): TGTGCCAGCAGCCCCCTCGGACTCGAGCAGTACTTC. Encoded protein: CASSPLGLEQYF.

This clonotype was counted once. The gene calls are TRBV29-1 and TRBJ1-1, with a tentative D call TRBD1 (5 bases). Germline CDR1 is SQVTM and CDR2 is ANQGSEA. Trimming cost V 3 bases and J 4 bases, with 15 bases left between them. The CDR3 runs 14 residues. The CDR3 DNA follows: TGCAGCGTTGATGAGCAGGGTTGGGTCACTGAAGCTTTCTTT. Protein sequence: CSVDEQGWVTEAFF. Using reference TRBV29-1 and TRBJ1-1 for the parts outside the CDR3, the full variable domain is SAVISQKPSRDICQRGTSLTIQCQVDSQVTMMFWYRQQPGQSLTLIATANQGSEATYESGFVIDKFPISRPNLTFSTLTVSNMSPEDSSIYLCSVDEQGWVTEAFFGQGTRLTVV.

This clonotype showed up just a few times. The CDR3 here is CASSVGGESTDTQYF. The CDR3 DNA sequence: TGTGCCAGCAGTGTCGGTGGGGAAAGCACAGATACGCAGTATTTT. This chain connects TRBV28 to TRBJ2-3; D unresolved. Looked up from germline, CDR1 is MDHEN and CDR2 is SYDVKM. Trimming took off 5 bases at V and 0 bases at J, with 12 bases between the two ends. CDR3 size: 15 residues.

As DNA, the CDR3 is TGTGCCAGCAGCCCCCCCGACAGGAACAATGAGCAGTTCTTC. Residues: CASSPPDRNNEQFF. The V gene is TRBV7-3, the J gene TRBJ2-1; TRBD1 is a possible D gene (6 bases). The V end lost 5 bases, the J end lost 5 bases, and 13 bases lay between the germline ends. The CDR3 runs to 14 residues. Germline values: CDR1 SGHTA, CDR2 FQGTGA. Complete variable domain (other parts from reference TRBV7-3 and TRBJ2-1): GAGVSQTPSNKVTEKGKYVELRCDPISGHTALYWYRQSLGQGPEFLIYFQGTGAADDSGLPNDRFFAVRPEGSVSTLKIQRTERGDSAVYLCASSPPDRNNEQFFGPGTRLTVL.

The table lists this clonotype with many counts. The chain joins TRBV7-2 to TRBJ2-7; 7 bases fit TRBD1. J gave up 4 bases and V 1 base, and 7 bases lay outside the gene matches. Germline V gene sequence: CDR1 SGHTA, CDR2 FQGNSA. The CDR3 spans 15 residues. CDR3 sequence reads: CASSLGPDRVYEQYF. As DNA, the CDR3 is TGTGCCAGCAGCTTAGGCCCAGACAGGGTTTACGAGCAGTACTTC.

Turning to this clonotype: Its ends do not fully match the called genes, so a read error is possible. This chain uses TRBV6-2 or TRBV6-3 with TRBJ1-1; unclear D gene. There are 16 residues in the CDR3. Germline lookup yields CDR1 MNHEY and CDR2 SVGEGT. The CDR3 DNA reads as TGTACCAGCAGTACCCCGACGGGAACGGATGTCACTGAAGCTTTCTTT. It encodes CTSSTPTGTDVTEAFF.

This clonotype appeared a few times. The chain carries TRBV7-8 and TRBJ2-1; 8 positions agree with TRBD1. There are 15 residues in the CDR3. Per germline, CDR1 SGHVS and CDR2 FQNEAQ. Trimming cost V 4 bases and J 4 bases; bases outside gene matches: 6. CDR3 in DNA: TGTGCCAGCAGCTCCCCTAACAGGGGGTACAATGAGCAGTTCTTC. It specifies CASSSPNRGYNEQFF.

CDR3: CASSLAGYDEQFF. CDR3 DNA sequence: TGTGCCAGCAGTTTAGCGGGGTACGATGAGCAGTTCTTC. The chain links TRBV6-5 to TRBJ2-1, with 8 nucleotides matching TRBD2. The CDR3 totals 13 residues. Germline trimming cut 4 bases from V and 8 bases from J; bases unmatched to any gene: 4. Germline assignment: CDR1 MNHEY and CDR2 SVGAGI.

The CDR3 sequence is CASSFETVGEQYV. The CDR3 DNA reads TGTGCCAGCAGCTTTGAAACCGTCGGGGAGCAGTACGTC. The chain has TRBV7-8 and TRBJ2-7, with D hard to call. The germline V gene encodes CDR1 SGHVS and CDR2 FQNEAQ. The CDR3 has 13 amino acids. V was pared by 3 bases and J by 7 bases, with 13 bases between.

This clonotype appeared a few times. The junction shows a germline mismatch at one end, possibly a read error. The chain links TRBV7-6 to TRBJ2-1, with D tentatively TRBD1 or TRBD2 (5 bases each). Germline assignment: CDR1 SGHVS and CDR2 FNYEAQ. This CDR3 comprises 15 residues. The CDR3 sequence: CASSLGDGDYNEQFF. Written as DNA, the CDR3 is TGTGCTAGCAGCTTGGGGGATGGTGATTACAATGAGCAGTTCTTC.

Points on this clonotype: Since a much larger clone is just one base distant, this may be a read error. V is TRBV5-5 and J is TRBJ2-7; D is unclear. Germline lookup yields CDR1 SGHKS and CDR2 YYEKEE (reference sequence). There are 14 residues in the CDR3. Between the trimmed V and J ends, which lost 0 bases and 0 bases, there was a span of 7 bases. In DNA, the CDR3 is TGTGCCAGCAGCTTGGGCAGTAGCTCCTACGAGCAGTACGTC. It is translated as CASSLGSSSYEQYV.

This chain connects TRBV25-1 to TRBJ2-1; D might be TRBD2 (6 bases). The CDR3 is made up of 14 amino acids. CDR1 is MGHDK, CDR2 SYGVNS, per germline. V was pared by 4 bases and J by 7 bases, with 14 bases between. As DNA, the CDR3 is TGTGCCAGCAGTGGGCTTGGCGGGGAGAATGAGCAGTTCTTC. Its translation is CASSGLGGENEQFF.

The chain recombines TRBV7-9 with TRBJ1-3; D not certain. The V gene lost 11 bases and the J gene lost 2 bases, with 28 bases spanning the gap. The CDR3 consists of 18 residues. In germline, CDR1 is SEHNR, CDR2 FQNEAQ (reference sequence). The CDR3 DNA follows: TGTGCCTTTATTCAAAACCATCGAGGGAAAGGAACTGGAAACACCATATATTTT. Its translation is CAFIQNHRGKGTGNTIYF.

The rearrangement links TRBV12-3 or TRBV12-4 to TRBJ1-2, with TRBD1 matching 9 bases. Trimming cost V 6 bases and J 6 bases; bases outside gene matches: 11. The CDR3 totals 15 residues. CDR3 loop: CASSPRLRTGDGYTF. DNA for the CDR3: TGTGCCAGCAGCCCCCGTTTGAGGACAGGGGATGGCTACACCTTC.